These 15 T cell receptor beta chains originate from one sample sequenced in a study of blood T cell repertoires in COVID-19 (dated by TCRdb to the early 2020s). Library generation was performed with the immunoSEQ multiplex PCR assay. The clones in this table, taken by TCRdb from immuneACCESS, are in-frame only. Not every clone is retained; where verified, under half of the shortfall comes from an unresolved V gene, and the cause of the rest is unknown. Within this sample are 150,000 to 200,000 clones, with nearly 90% of them counted one time only. Of the sample, under 3% falls within the top ten clones. Specimen: PBMCs or T cells enriched from blood (not recorded which). These receptors all stem from a woman aged 40 to 50 with acute COVID-19.

The gene calls are TRBV14 and TRBJ2-3; D possibly corresponds to TRBD1 (5 bases). V lost 1 base, J lost 0 bases, and 8 bases lay in between. The CDR3 sequence is 15 residues long. Germline V CDR1 and CDR2: SGHDN, FVKESK. Here the CDR3 reads CASSQVTGSTDTQYF. The CDR3 DNA follows: TGTGCCAGCAGCCAAGTTACAGGTAGCACAGATACGCAGTATTTT.

The rearrangement uses TRBV15 and TRBJ2-5, with D perhaps matching TRBD2 (5 bases). V lost 5 bases and J 0 bases, leaving 19 bases between the germline ends. Germline V gene lookup returns CDR1 LNHNV and CDR2 YYDKDF (reference sequence). The CDR3 covers 17 residues. CDR3 nucleotides: TGTGCCACCAGCCCCCAGGAACTAGTTGAGGACCAAGAGACCCAGTACTTC. It yields the protein CATSPQELVEDQETQYF.

The genes are TRBV5-1 and TRBJ2-3, with a weak D call TRBD2 (7 bases). Germline V CDR1 and CDR2: SGHRS, YFSETQ. The V end lost 0 bases, the J end lost 2 bases, and 19 bases lay between the germline ends. The CDR3 has 18 amino acids. The CDR3 here is CASSLAYGGSGTTDTQYF. CDR3 bases: TGCGCCAGCAGCTTGGCCTACGGGGGCAGCGGGACCACAGATACGCAGTATTTT.

This chain links TRBV25-1 with TRBJ1-2, with D possibly TRBD1 on 5 matching bases. From germline, CDR1 is MGHDK and CDR2 SYGVNS. The CDR3 covers 13 residues. V lost 6 bases to trimming and J lost 5 bases, with 13 bases between them. The CDR3 DNA is TGTGCCAGCAGGCGGGGCATTGAATATGGCTACACCTTC. This gives the protein CASRRGIEYGYTF.

V is TRBV5-4 and J is TRBJ1-1, with TRBD1 matching 7 bases. Germline-derived CDR1 and CDR2 are SGHNT and YYREEE (reference sequence). The V and J ends lost 5 bases and 7 bases, in that order; junction bases with no gene match: 17. The CDR3 is made up of 16 amino acids. The CDR3 loop is CASRGDSLGGWGEAFF. The CDR3 nucleotides are TGTGCCAGCAGGGGGGACAGCTTGGGCGGGTGGGGTGAAGCTTTCTTT.

The chain employs TRBV9 and TRBJ2-2, with a tentative D call TRBD1 (6 bases). Trimming removed 4 bases from V and 1 base from J, with 8 bases in between. The germline gives CDR1 SGDLS, CDR2 YYNGEE. CDR3 length equals 14 residues. In nucleotides, the CDR3 is TGTGCCAGCAGCTGGGACATGAACACCGGGGAGCTGTTTTTT. The encoded protein is CASSWDMNTGELFF.

The V and J genes are TRBV18 and TRBJ1-5; 7 bases agree with TRBD1. The CDR3 sequence is 15 residues long. J lost 2 bases, V lost 4 bases, and 5 bases had no gene match. Germline CDR1 is KGHSH and CDR2 is LQKENI. For the CDR3, the DNA is TGTGCCAGCTCACTTGACAGGGTTGGCAATCAGCCCCAGCATTTT. Its protein product is CASSLDRVGNQPQHF.

V and J are TRBV9 and TRBJ2-6; possibly TRBD1 for D (6 bases). V was clipped by 0 bases and J by 4 bases, with 8 bases between them. Looked up from germline, CDR1 is SGDLS and CDR2 is YYNGEE. CDR3 size: 15 residues. The CDR3 DNA follows: TGTGCCAGCAGCGTAGTGGGGGCCGGGGCCAACGTCCTGACTTTC. Protein sequence: CASSVVGAGANVLTF.

The V gene is TRBV12-3 or TRBV12-4, the J gene TRBJ2-7; TRBD1 matches at 8 bases. The CDR3 runs 13 residues. With 5 bases clipped from V and 4 bases from J, the junction kept 4 bases outside the gene matches. The CDR3 region is CASSTQGAYEQYF. The DNA of the CDR3 is TGTGCCAGCAGTACTCAGGGGGCGTACGAGCAGTACTTC.

The genes are TRBV7-9 and TRBJ2-2; a possible D gene is TRBD2 (6 bases). The CDR3 consists of 14 residues. The V gene's germline CDR1 is SEHNR and CDR2 FQNEAQ (reference sequence). Between the trimmed V and J ends, which lost 1 base and 5 bases, there was a span of 8 bases. CDR3 residues: CASSLVRGTGELFF. The CDR3 nucleotides read TGTGCCAGCAGCTTAGTTCGGGGGACCGGGGAGCTGTTTTTT.

The rearrangement uses TRBV5-8 and TRBJ1-3; D unresolved. CDR3 length: 15 residues. V was shortened by 4 bases and J by 0 bases, with 11 bases between the two germline ends. Germline V gene data show CDR1 as SGHTS and CDR2 as YDEGEE. The CDR3 is CASSRGAGSGNTIYF. The CDR3 DNA reads TGTGCCAGCAGCCGGGGTGCCGGCTCTGGAAACACCATATATTTT.

V gene TRBV28 combines with J gene TRBJ1-1; D unresolved. V lost 11 bases, J lost 0 bases, and 25 bases lay in between. Looked up from germline, CDR1 is MDHEN and CDR2 is SYDVKM. CDR3 length: 17 amino acids. The chain's CDR3 is CAANLARLGGMNTEAFF. CDR3 nucleotides: TGTGCCGCCAACCTAGCGAGGTTAGGCGGGATGAACACTGAAGCTTTCTTT.

In its sample, this clone was seen once. The chain couples TRBV3-1 (or the pseudogene TRBV3-2) to TRBJ2-5; TRBD1 might be the D (5 bases). The CDR3 is 14 amino acids. V was cut by 7 bases and J by 1 base, with 13 bases left in between. Germline V lookup: CDR1 LGHDT, CDR2 YNNKEL (reference sequence). The DNA of the CDR3 is TGTGCCAGCAACCTCCAGGGTCCCCAAGAGACCCAGTACTTC. Its translation: CASNLQGPQETQYF.

CDR3 sequence reads: CASRLAGGEQFF. Here the CDR3 DNA reads TGTGCCAGCAGGCTAGCGGGAGGAGAGCAGTTCTTC. The chain links TRBV12-3 or TRBV12-4 to TRBJ2-1, with 11 nucleotides matching TRBD2. The CDR3 sequence is 12 residues long. V lost 6 bases to trimming and J lost 10 bases; unmatched junction nucleotides: 2.

This chain links TRBV4-1 with TRBJ1-2; 7 nucleotides align to TRBD1. The V segment lost 4 bases and the J segment 6 bases; nucleotides outside the gene matches: 8. The germline CDR1 and CDR2 sequences are MGHRA and YSYEKL. This CDR3 comprises 14 residues. The CDR3 protein is CASSPNRGSDGYTF. CDR3 sequence (DNA): TGCGCCAGCAGCCCTAACAGGGGTTCCGATGGCTACACCTTC.